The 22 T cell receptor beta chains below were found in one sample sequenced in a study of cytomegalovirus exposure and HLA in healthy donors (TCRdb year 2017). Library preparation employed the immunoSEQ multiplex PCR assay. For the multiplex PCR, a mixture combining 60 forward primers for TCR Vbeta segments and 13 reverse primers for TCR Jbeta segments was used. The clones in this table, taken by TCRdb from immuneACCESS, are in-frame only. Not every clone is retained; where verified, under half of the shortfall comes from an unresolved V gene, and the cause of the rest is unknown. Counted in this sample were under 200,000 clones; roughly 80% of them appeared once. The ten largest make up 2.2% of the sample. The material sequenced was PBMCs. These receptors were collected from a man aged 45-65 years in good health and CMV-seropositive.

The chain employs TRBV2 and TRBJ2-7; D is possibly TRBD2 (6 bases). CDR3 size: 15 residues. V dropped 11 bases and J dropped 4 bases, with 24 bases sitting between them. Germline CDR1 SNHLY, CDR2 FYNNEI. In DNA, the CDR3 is TGTGCCGGTGTGTACGGGCGGGGCCCTCGGTACGAGCAGTACTTC. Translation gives CAGVYGRGPRYEQYF.

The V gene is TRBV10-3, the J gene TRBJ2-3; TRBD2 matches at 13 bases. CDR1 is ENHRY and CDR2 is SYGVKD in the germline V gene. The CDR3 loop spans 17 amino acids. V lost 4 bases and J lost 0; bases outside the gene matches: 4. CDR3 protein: CAISGLTSGGSTDTQYF. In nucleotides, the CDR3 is TGTGCCATCAGTGGGTTGACTAGCGGGGGGAGCACAGATACGCAGTATTTT.

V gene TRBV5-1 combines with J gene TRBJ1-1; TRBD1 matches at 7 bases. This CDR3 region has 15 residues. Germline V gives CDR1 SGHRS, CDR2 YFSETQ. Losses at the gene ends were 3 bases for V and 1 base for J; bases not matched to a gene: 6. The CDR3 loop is CASSSTGVGNTEAFF. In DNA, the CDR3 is TGCGCCAGCAGCTCTACAGGGGTGGGGAACACTGAAGCTTTCTTT.

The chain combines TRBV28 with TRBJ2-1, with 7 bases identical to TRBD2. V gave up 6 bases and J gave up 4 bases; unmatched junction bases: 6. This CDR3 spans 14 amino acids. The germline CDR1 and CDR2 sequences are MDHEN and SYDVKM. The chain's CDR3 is CASRTSSRYNEQFF. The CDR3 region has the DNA TGTGCCAGCAGGACTAGCTCTCGGTACAATGAGCAGTTCTTC.

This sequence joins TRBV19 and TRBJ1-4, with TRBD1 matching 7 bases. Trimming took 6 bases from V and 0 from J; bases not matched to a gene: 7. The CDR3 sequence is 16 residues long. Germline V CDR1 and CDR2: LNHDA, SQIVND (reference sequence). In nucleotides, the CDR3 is TGTGCCAGTAGAAATGCAGGGGGAGCAACTAATGAAAAACTGTTTTTT. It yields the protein CASRNAGGATNEKLFF. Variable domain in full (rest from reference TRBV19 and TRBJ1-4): DGGITQSPKYLFRKEGQNVTLSCEQNLNHDAMYWYRQDPGQGLRLIYYSQIVNDFQKGDIAEGYSVSREKKESFPLTVTSAQKNPTAFYLCASRNAGGATNEKLFFGSGTQLSVL.

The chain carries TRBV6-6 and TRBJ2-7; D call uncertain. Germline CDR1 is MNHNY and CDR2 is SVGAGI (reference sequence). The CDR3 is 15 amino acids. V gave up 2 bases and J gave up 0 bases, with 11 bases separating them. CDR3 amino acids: CASSYSHLSSYEQYF. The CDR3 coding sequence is TGTGCCAGCAGTTACAGCCACCTGAGCTCCTACGAGCAGTACTTC.

DNA for the CDR3: TGCGCCAGCACTCCAGGGGGCCCAGATACGCAGTATTTT. Translated: CASTPGGPDTQYF. The chain uses TRBV5-1 and TRBJ2-3, with 8 bases lining up with TRBD1. Trimming removed 6 bases from V and 4 bases from J; junction bases left unmatched: 4. The CDR3 is 13 amino acids. CDR1 and CDR2 (germline): SGHRS, YFSETQ. The variable domain in full, with the rest retrieved from reference TRBV5-1 and TRBJ2-3, is KAGVTQTPRYLIKTRGQQVTLSCSPISGHRSVSWYQQTPGQGLQFLFEYFSETQRNKGNFPGRFSGRQFSNSRSEMNVSTLELGDSALYLCASTPGGPDTQYFGPGTRLTVL.

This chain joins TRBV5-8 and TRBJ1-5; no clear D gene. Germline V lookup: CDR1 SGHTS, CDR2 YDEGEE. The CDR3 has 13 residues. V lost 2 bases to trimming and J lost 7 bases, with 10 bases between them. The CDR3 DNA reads TGTGCCAGCAGCTTCCTTGAGGGACAGCCCCAGCATTTT. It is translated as CASSFLEGQPQHF.

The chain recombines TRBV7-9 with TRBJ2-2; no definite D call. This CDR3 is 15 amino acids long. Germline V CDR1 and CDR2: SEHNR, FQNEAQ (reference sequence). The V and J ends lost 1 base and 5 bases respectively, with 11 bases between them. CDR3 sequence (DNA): TGTGCCAGCAGCTTAGGGTCCCTAGGAACCGGGGAGCTGTTTTTT. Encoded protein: CASSLGSLGTGELFF.

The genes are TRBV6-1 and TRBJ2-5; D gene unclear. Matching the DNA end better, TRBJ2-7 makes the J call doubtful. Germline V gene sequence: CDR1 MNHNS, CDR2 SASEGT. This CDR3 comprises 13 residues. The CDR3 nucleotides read TGTGCCAGCAGTGAATCAGGAGACTACGAGCAGTACTTC. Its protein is CASSESGDYEQYF.

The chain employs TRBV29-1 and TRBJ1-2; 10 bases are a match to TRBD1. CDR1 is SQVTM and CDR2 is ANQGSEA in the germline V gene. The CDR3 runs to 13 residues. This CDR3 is CSADRGRGYGYTF. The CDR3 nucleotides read TGCAGTGCCGACAGGGGGCGCGGGTATGGCTACACCTTC.

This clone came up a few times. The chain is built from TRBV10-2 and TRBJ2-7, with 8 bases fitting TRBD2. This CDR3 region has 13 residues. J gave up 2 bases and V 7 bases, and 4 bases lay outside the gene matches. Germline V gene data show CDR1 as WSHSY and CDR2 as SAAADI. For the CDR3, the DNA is TGCGCCAGCACCCGGGGGGGGACCTACGAGCAGTACTTC. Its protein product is CASTRGGTYEQYF.

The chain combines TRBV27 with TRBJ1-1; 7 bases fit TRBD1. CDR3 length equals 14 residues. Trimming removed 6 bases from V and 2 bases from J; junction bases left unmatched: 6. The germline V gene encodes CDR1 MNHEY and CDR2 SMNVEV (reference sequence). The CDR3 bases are TGTGCCAGCAGCTCAGACAGGGACAACACTGAAGCTTTCTTT. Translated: CASSSDRDNTEAFF.

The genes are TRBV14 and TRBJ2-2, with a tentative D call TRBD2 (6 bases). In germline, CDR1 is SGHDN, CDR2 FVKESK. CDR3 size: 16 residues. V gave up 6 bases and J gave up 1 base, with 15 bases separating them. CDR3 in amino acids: CASRRFGGGNTGELFF. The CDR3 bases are TGTGCCAGCAGACGTTTTGGGGGAGGGAACACCGGGGAGCTGTTTTTT.

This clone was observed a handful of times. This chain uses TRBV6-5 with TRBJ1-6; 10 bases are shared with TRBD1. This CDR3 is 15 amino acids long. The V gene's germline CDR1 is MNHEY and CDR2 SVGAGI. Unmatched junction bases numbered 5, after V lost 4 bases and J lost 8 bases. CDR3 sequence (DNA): TGTGCCAGCAGTTTGGACAGGGGGGGTTATTCACCCCTCCACTTT. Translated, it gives CASSLDRGGYSPLHF.

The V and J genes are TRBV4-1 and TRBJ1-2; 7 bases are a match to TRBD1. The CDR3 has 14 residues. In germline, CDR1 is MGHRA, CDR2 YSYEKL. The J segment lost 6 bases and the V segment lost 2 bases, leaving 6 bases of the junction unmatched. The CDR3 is CASSQIGGSNGYTF. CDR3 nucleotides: TGCGCCAGCAGCCAAATAGGGGGCTCGAATGGCTACACCTTC.

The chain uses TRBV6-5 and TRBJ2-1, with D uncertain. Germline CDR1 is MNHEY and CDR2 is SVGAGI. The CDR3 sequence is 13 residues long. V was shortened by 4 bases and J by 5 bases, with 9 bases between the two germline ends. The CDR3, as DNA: TGTGCCAGCAGTTCCCGCGGAAACAATGAGCAGTTCTTC. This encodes CASSSRGNNEQFF.

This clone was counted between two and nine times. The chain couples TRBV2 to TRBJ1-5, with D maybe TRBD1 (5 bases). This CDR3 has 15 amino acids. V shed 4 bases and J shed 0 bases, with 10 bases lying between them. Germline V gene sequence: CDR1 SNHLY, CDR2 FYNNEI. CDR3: CASSANRYSNQPQHF. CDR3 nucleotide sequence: TGTGCCAGCAGTGCCAACAGGTATAGCAATCAGCCCCAGCATTTT.

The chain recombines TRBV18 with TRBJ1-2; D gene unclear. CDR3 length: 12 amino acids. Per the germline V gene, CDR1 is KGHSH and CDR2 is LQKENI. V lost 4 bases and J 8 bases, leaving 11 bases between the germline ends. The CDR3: CASSLEVEGYTF. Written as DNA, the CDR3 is TGTGCCAGCTCACTGGAGGTCGAGGGCTACACCTTC. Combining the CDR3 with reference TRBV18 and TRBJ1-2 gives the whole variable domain NAGVMQNPRHLVRRRGQEARLRCSPMKGHSHVYWYRQLPEEGLKFMVYLQKENIIDESGMPKERFSAEFPKEGPSILRIQQVVRGDSAAYFCASSLEVEGYTFGSGTRLTVV.

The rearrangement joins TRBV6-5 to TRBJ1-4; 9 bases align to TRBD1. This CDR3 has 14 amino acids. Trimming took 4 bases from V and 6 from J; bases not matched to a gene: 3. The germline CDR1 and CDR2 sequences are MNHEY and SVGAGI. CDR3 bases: TGTGCCAGCAGTTTGACAGGGGGAGATGAAAAACTGTTTTTT. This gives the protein CASSLTGGDEKLFF.

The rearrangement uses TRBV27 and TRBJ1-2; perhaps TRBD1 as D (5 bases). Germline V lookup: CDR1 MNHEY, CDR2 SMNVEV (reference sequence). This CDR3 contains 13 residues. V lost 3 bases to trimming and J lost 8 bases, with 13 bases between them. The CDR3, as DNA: TGTGCCAGCAGTTTGGGAGGGACGGGCGGCTACACCTTC. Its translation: CASSLGGTGGYTF.

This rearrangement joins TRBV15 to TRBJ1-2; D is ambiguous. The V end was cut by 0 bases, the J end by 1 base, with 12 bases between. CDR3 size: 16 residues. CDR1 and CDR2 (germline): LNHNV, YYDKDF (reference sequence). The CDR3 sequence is CATSRDRGGVNYGYTF. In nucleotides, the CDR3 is TGTGCCACCAGCAGAGATCGGGGAGGAGTTAACTATGGCTACACCTTC. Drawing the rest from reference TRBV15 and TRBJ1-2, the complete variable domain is DAMVIQNPRYQVTQFGKPVTLSCSQTLNHNVMYWYQQKSSQAPKLLFHYYDKDFNNEADTPDNFQSRRPNTSFCFLDIRSPGLGDTAMYLCATSRDRGGVNYGYTFGSGTRLTVV.